Below are 17 T cell receptor beta chains sequenced from a single sample in a study of T cells after yellow fever vaccination. TCRdb reprocessed the 5' RACE reads via MiXCR and lists one record per CDR3 protein. The sample has approximately 250,000 distinct CDR3 sequences, 5.2% seen once; the top ten hold around 3.3%. Sequencing was performed on CD4+ T cells sorted from PBMCs, taken on the day of the yellow fever booster vaccination. The receptors stem from a man between 18 and 29 years old who received the YFV17D yellow fever vaccine.

A few counts support this clonotype. The genes are TRBV7-3 and TRBJ2-5, with no clear D. The V and J ends lost 2 bases and 7 bases respectively, with 11 bases between them. The CDR3 contains 13 residues. Germline CDR1 is SGHTA and CDR2 is FQGTGA. In DNA, the CDR3 is TGTGCCAGCAGCTTATCCGGGCAGTCGACCCAGTACTTC. Translation: CASSLSGQSTQYF.

This clonotype turned up a few times. V is TRBV5-1 and J is TRBJ2-5, with D maybe TRBD2 (7 bases). The CDR3 totals 14 residues. Germline loops: CDR1 SGHRS, CDR2 YFSETQ. V was trimmed by 1 base and J by 4 bases, leaving 11 bases between them. The CDR3 is CASSLWGGRETQYF. The DNA of the CDR3 is TGCGCCAGCAGCTTGTGGGGGGGGCGAGAGACCCAGTACTTC.

This clonotype was seen more than once but under ten times. The chain combines TRBV6-5 with TRBJ1-3, with D possibly being TRBD1 (5 bases). Germline V lookup: CDR1 MNHEY, CDR2 SVGAGI. The CDR3 length is 16 residues. V lost 2 bases and J lost 0, with 11 bases in between. The CDR3 bases are TGTGCCAGCAGTTACGGCCCAGGGAACTCTGGAAACACCATATATTTT. Translating it yields CASSYGPGNSGNTIYF.

This clonotype came up many times. The V call is TRBV4-3, the J call TRBJ1-2, with 8 bases matching TRBD1. Germline V gene lookup returns CDR1 LGHNA and CDR2 YSLEER. The ends lost 0 bases at V and 8 bases at J; junction bases unmatched: 5. This CDR3 has 14 residues. The chain's CDR3 is CASSQEAGTGGYTF. The CDR3 nucleotides are TGCGCCAGCAGCCAAGAGGCCGGGACAGGAGGCTACACCTTC.

This sequence joins TRBV10-3 and TRBJ2-2; D is unclear. Germline-derived CDR1 and CDR2 are ENHRY and SYGVKD. CDR3 length equals 13 residues. The ends were cut back, 6 bases at V and 1 base at J, with 6 bases in the middle. CDR3 sequence (DNA): TGTGCCATCAGCCAGCAGAACACCGGGGAGCTGTTTTTT. Protein: CAISQQNTGELFF.

This clonotype was counted between two and nine times. The DNA of the CDR3 is TGCGCCAGCAGCCAAGTCCTAGAACCCTACGAGCAGTACTTC. Translated, it gives CASSQVLEPYEQYF. The chain recombines TRBV4-3 with TRBJ2-7; D not certain. With 1 base removed from V and 2 bases from J, the gap between germline ends came to 9 bases. Per germline, CDR1 LGHNA and CDR2 YSLEER. The CDR3 has 14 amino acids.

Many counts were recorded for this clonotype. V and J are TRBV28 and TRBJ2-1, with D uncertain. Germline CDR1 reads MDHEN; CDR2 reads SYDVKM. Trimming cost V 6 bases and J 4 bases, with 7 bases left between them. The CDR3 spans 12 residues. The CDR3 loop is CASRARYNEQFF. The CDR3 DNA reads TGTGCCAGCAGGGCACGTTACAATGAGCAGTTCTTC.

This clonotype was recorded once. A much more abundant neighbour one base away suggests this may be a read error. The chain's CDR3 is CACSLVGRGATEAFF. Here the CDR3 DNA reads TGCGCCTGCAGCTTGGTTGGCAGGGGGGCCACTGAAGCTTTCTTT. This chain uses TRBV5-1 with TRBJ1-1, with 7 bases fitting TRBD1. Looked up from germline, CDR1 is SGHRS and CDR2 is YFSETQ. The CDR3 has 15 amino acids.

This clonotype occurred a few times. The CDR3 sequence: CASSSAGGTEAFF. The DNA of the CDR3 is TGTGCCAGCAGTTCGGCTGGTGGGACTGAAGCTTTCTTT. This chain connects TRBV7-3 to TRBJ1-1; D remains ambiguous. V gave up 6 bases and J gave up 5 bases, with 13 bases separating them. CDR1 is SGHTA, CDR2 FQGTGA, per germline. The CDR3 spans 13 residues.

V is TRBV4-2 and J is TRBJ1-2, with unresolved D. The CDR3 is 13 residues long. With 1 base removed from V and 5 bases from J, the gap between germline ends came to 8 bases. The germline V gene has CDR1 LGHNA and CDR2 YNFKEQ. The CDR3 here is CASSQGTAYGYTF. The CDR3 DNA is TGTGCCAGCAGCCAAGGGACTGCTTATGGCTACACCTTC.

Only a few counts were recorded for this clonotype. The chain links TRBV7-3 to TRBJ2-1; perhaps TRBD1 as D (6 bases). The CDR3 consists of 16 residues. Trimming stripped 2 bases from V and 4 bases from J, with 15 bases between. Germline V lookup: CDR1 SGHTA, CDR2 FQGTGA. The CDR3 DNA follows: TGTGCCAGCAGCTTATCACTGGGGGCTATTTACAATGAGCAGTTCTTC. As protein: CASSLSLGAIYNEQFF.

This clonotype was picked up many times. This chain uses TRBV12-3 or TRBV12-4 with TRBJ2-2; 7 bases are a match to TRBD1. The CDR3 extends over 14 amino acids. V lost 6 bases, J lost 1 base, and 2 bases stayed unmatched. CDR3 nucleotides: TGTGCCAGCAGCGGACAGGTGAACACCGGGGAGCTGTTTTTT. Amino acids: CASSGQVNTGELFF.

This clonotype appeared a few times. The rearrangement uses TRBV6-8 and TRBJ1-5, with no clear D. The V gene's germline CDR1 is MNHGY and CDR2 SAAAGT. The CDR3 extends over 9 amino acids. CDR3 DNA sequence: TGTCACGTACGGCAGCCCCAGCATTTT. Protein sequence: CHVRQPQHF.

This clonotype came up many times. The rearrangement joins TRBV6-2 or TRBV6-3 to TRBJ2-1; TRBD1 aligns across 8 bases. V lost 7 bases to trimming and J lost 0 bases; unmatched junction nucleotides: 11. Germline CDR1 is MNHEY and CDR2 is SVGEGT. This CDR3 is built from 17 residues. The CDR3 sequence: CASTDKDRVSSYNEQFF. The CDR3 bases are TGTGCCAGCACCGATAAGGACAGGGTGAGCTCCTACAATGAGCAGTTCTTC.

This clonotype was seen at least ten times. The chain couples TRBV10-3 to TRBJ2-5; 9 bases fit TRBD2. V gave up 3 bases and J gave up 5 bases; unmatched junction bases: 7. The CDR3 is 15 residues long. Germline V gene lookup returns CDR1 ENHRY and CDR2 SYGVKD. The DNA for the CDR3 is TGTGCCATCAGTGAAGGCGGGGGGGCCCGTGAGACCCAGTACTTC. Its translation: CAISEGGGARETQYF.

This clonotype was detected ten times or more. V gene TRBV5-1 combines with J gene TRBJ1-6; the D gene is possibly TRBD1 (6 bases). This CDR3 has 19 residues. In germline, CDR1 is SGHRS, CDR2 YFSETQ. V lost 0 bases and J lost 7, with 23 bases in between. CDR3 region: CASSLDRGALNSWNSPLHF. Here the CDR3 DNA reads TGCGCCAGCAGCTTGGATCGGGGGGCTTTAAATTCTTGGAATTCACCCCTCCACTTT.

This clonotype was counted ten times or more. The V gene is TRBV7-6, the J gene TRBJ2-5; 11 positions match TRBD2. The CDR3 totals 15 residues. CDR1 and CDR2 (germline): SGHVS, FNYEAQ. The ends lost 1 base at V and 3 bases at J; junction bases unmatched: 1. In nucleotides, the CDR3 is TGTGCCAGCAGCTTAGGGGGACTAGCGGAAGAGACCCAGTACTTC. Its protein product is CASSLGGLAEETQYF. The complete variable domain, with remaining parts taken from reference TRBV7-6 and TRBJ2-5, reads GAGVSQSPRYKVTKRGQDVALRCDPISGHVSLYWYRQALGQGPEFLTYFNYEAQQDKSGLPNDRFSAERPEGSISTLTIQRTEQRDSAMYRCASSLGGLAEETQYFGPGTRLLVL.